One and the same sample provided the 26 T cell receptor beta chains below, sequenced in a study of blood T cell repertoires in COVID-19. Only in-frame clones appear in the TCRdb table, and some are missing; sequencing was by immunoSEQ multiplex PCR. The sample records about 210,000 clones, 92% being singletons. The source material was peripheral blood. The receptors were gathered from a man younger than 45 with acute or convalescent COVID-19.

The chain uses TRBV6-2 or TRBV6-3 and TRBJ1-5, with 11 bases matching TRBD1. V lost 3 bases, J lost 9 bases, and 10 bases stayed unmatched. The length of the CDR3 is 16 residues. CDR1 and CDR2 (germline): MNHEY, SVGEGT. CDR3 region: CASSYTGTGGVMPQHF. In nucleotides, the CDR3 is TGTGCCAGCAGTTATACCGGGACAGGGGGTGTCATGCCCCAGCATTTT.

This chain joins TRBV9 and TRBJ1-2; possibly TRBD1 for D (5 bases). This CDR3 contains 12 residues. The V end lost 5 bases, the J end lost 7 bases, and 12 bases lay between the germline ends. CDR1 SGDLS and CDR2 YYNGEE come from the germline V gene. This CDR3 is CASSAGGSGYTF. The CDR3 DNA reads as TGTGCCAGCAGTGCCGGGGGATCTGGCTACACCTTC.

The chain couples TRBV7-9 to TRBJ1-2, with D possibly TRBD1 on 6 matching bases. Trimming cost V 4 bases and J 8 bases, with 17 bases left between them. Germline-derived CDR1 and CDR2 are SEHNR and FQNEAQ (reference sequence). This CDR3 has 14 amino acids. The CDR3 nucleotides are TGTGCCAGCAGCTCCTTCAACAGGGAAGGGGGCTACACCTTC. Translated, it gives CASSSFNREGGYTF.

For the CDR3, the DNA is TGCAGTTGGGCTAGCGGGAGTAGGGAGCAGTACTTC. This encodes CSWASGSREQYF. The chain recombines TRBV29-1 with TRBJ2-7; 10 bases line up with TRBD2. Germline values: CDR1 SQVTM, CDR2 ANQGSEA. The CDR3 is made up of 12 amino acids.

The rearrangement links TRBV6-2 or TRBV6-3 to TRBJ1-1; unclear D gene. Germline CDR1 is MNHEY and CDR2 is SVGEGT. Trimming took off 2 bases at V and 10 bases at J, with 11 bases between the two ends. The CDR3 runs 12 residues. This CDR3 is CASSYSGWTAFF. The CDR3 bases are TGTGCCAGCAGTTACAGCGGGTGGACAGCTTTCTTT.

V is TRBV28 and J is TRBJ1-1, with 7 bases that match TRBD1. The CDR3 has 14 amino acids. V lost 6 bases and J lost 0; bases outside the gene matches: 4. CDR1 is MDHEN, CDR2 SYDVKM, per germline. Written as DNA, the CDR3 is TGTGCCAGCAGACAGGGGCTCATGAACACTGAAGCTTTCTTT. Residues: CASRQGLMNTEAFF.

A word on this clone: In the same sample, other DNA sequences code for this CDR3. The V call is TRBV5-1, the J call TRBJ2-3, with D hard to call. V was cut by 2 bases and J by 0 bases, with 4 bases left in between. CDR3 length: 13 residues. The V gene's germline CDR1 is SGHRS and CDR2 YFSETQ. The CDR3 bases are TGCGCCAGCAGCTTCTCTAGCACAGATACGCAGTATTTT. Protein: CASSFSSTDTQYF.

This clone has just a few counts. The sample carries other DNA sequences with the same CDR3. The gene calls are TRBV7-3 and TRBJ2-3, with D possibly matching TRBD2 (5 bases). The CDR3 loop spans 14 amino acids. Per germline, CDR1 SGHTA and CDR2 FQGTGA. V lost 1 base to trimming and J lost 0 bases, with 5 bases between them. The CDR3 coding sequence is TGTGCCAGCAGCTTAAGCGGGAGCACAGATACGCAGTATTTT. Translation gives CASSLSGSTDTQYF.

The rearrangement joins TRBV12-3 or TRBV12-4 to TRBJ1-5, with D uncertain. This CDR3 is built from 13 residues. Trimming shortened V by 3 bases and J by 6 bases, and 9 bases separated the two germline ends. CDR3 protein: CASSFSGFQPQHF. In DNA form, the CDR3 reads TGTGCCAGCAGTTTCTCAGGTTTTCAGCCCCAGCATTTT.

The rearrangement links TRBV7-9 to TRBJ2-5; 7 positions agree with TRBD2. V lost 5 bases to trimming and J lost 4 bases; unmatched junction nucleotides: 13. CDR3 length equals 16 residues. Per germline, CDR1 SEHNR and CDR2 FQNEAQ (reference sequence). The CDR3 reads CASSDPLASPPETQYF. The CDR3 region has the DNA TGTGCCAGCAGCGATCCACTAGCGTCCCCTCCAGAGACCCAGTACTTC.

The DNA for the CDR3 is TGTGCCAGCAGCCGGGACAGGTACACCGGGGAGCTGTTTTTT. It yields the protein CASSRDRYTGELFF. This chain links TRBV7-3 with TRBJ2-2; 8 nucleotides line up with TRBD1. The CDR3 is made up of 14 amino acids. V was clipped by 5 bases and J by 3 bases; unmatched bases: 2. Looked up from germline, CDR1 is SGHTA and CDR2 is FQGTGA.

This chain joins TRBV5-4 and TRBJ2-7; D gene uncertain. In germline, CDR1 is SGHNT, CDR2 YYREEE (reference sequence). This CDR3 is built from 12 residues. Trimming pared 5 bases from V and 5 bases from J, leaving 11 bases between. CDR3 loop: CASSSFRDEQYF. The CDR3 region has the DNA TGTGCCAGCAGTTCTTTCCGGGACGAGCAGTACTTC.

The chain carries TRBV2 and TRBJ1-1; D ambiguous. V was clipped by 8 bases and J by 1 base, with 14 bases between them. CDR1 is SNHLY, CDR2 FYNNEI, per germline. CDR3 length: 14 amino acids. In nucleotides, the CDR3 is TGTGCCAGCCGCACAAATACAGCGAACACTGAAGCTTTCTTT. Protein sequence: CASRTNTANTEAFF.

The gene calls are TRBV21-1 and TRBJ2-2; the table's D call TRBD1 went unverified against the DNA. TRBV21-1 is deemed a pseudogene. The CDR3 extends over 12 amino acids. The CDR3: CVGTQAAGELFF. CDR3 DNA: TGTGTTGGGACACAAGCAGCCGGGGAGCTGTTTTTT.

The chain combines TRBV18 with TRBJ1-1; the D gene is possibly TRBD1 (5 bases). V was pared by 6 bases and J by 0 bases, with 14 bases between. The germline V gene encodes CDR1 KGHSH and CDR2 LQKENI. The CDR3 spans 15 residues. The CDR3 DNA reads TGTGCCAGCTCTCAGGGTGGGTTAATGAACACTGAAGCTTTCTTT. Amino acids: CASSQGGLMNTEAFF.

This clone was recorded once. The chain combines TRBV6-4 with TRBJ2-1; a possible D gene is TRBD2 (7 bases). The CDR3 length is 13 residues. Germline V gene lookup returns CDR1 MRHNA and CDR2 SNTAGT. V was cut by 4 bases and J by 6 bases, with 10 bases left in between. The CDR3 nucleotides read TGTGCCAGCAGTGTGAGGGGGGGCAATGAGCAGTTCTTC. It yields the protein CASSVRGGNEQFF.

This rearrangement joins TRBV2 to TRBJ2-1; 14 positions agree with TRBD2. This CDR3 is 14 amino acids long. CDR1 and CDR2 from the germline V gene are SNHLY and FYNNEI. The V segment lost 8 bases and the J segment 7 bases; nucleotides outside the gene matches: 4. The CDR3 DNA follows: TGTGCCAGCGGTGGGACTAGCGGGGGAAATGAGCAGTTCTTC. Translating it yields CASGGTSGGNEQFF. Filled out from reference TRBV2 and TRBJ2-1, the complete variable domain reads EPEVTQTPSHQVTQMGQEVILRCVPISNHLYFYWYRQILGQKVEFLVSFYNNEISEKSEIFDDQFSVERPDGSNFTLKIRSTKLEDSAMYFCASGGTSGGNEQFFGPGTRLTVL.

The sample holds a few counts of this clone. The CDR3 nucleotides are TGTGCCAGCAGCTTATTAGCGTCCGCCCCGGTAACCGGGGAGCTGTTTTTT. As protein: CASSLLASAPVTGELFF. The chain has TRBV7-3 and TRBJ2-2; possible D gene TRBD2, 5 bases. The germline CDR1 and CDR2 sequences are SGHTA and FQGTGA. The CDR3 runs 17 residues. V was shortened by 2 bases and J by 5 bases, with 18 bases between the two germline ends.

This clone was seen a handful of times. The chain employs TRBV19 and TRBJ1-1, with D hard to call. V was shortened by 2 bases and J by 3 bases, with 10 bases between the two germline ends. The CDR3 totals 14 residues. Per germline, CDR1 LNHDA and CDR2 SQIVND (reference sequence). This CDR3 is CASSILVRDTEAFF. The CDR3 nucleotides read TGTGCCAGTAGTATACTAGTGCGGGACACTGAAGCTTTCTTT.

This CDR3 is CASSESWGGNTEAFF. CDR3 bases: TGTGCCAGCAGTGAGAGCTGGGGCGGGAACACTGAAGCTTTCTTT. V and J are TRBV6-1 and TRBJ1-1; the D gene is possibly TRBD1 (5 bases). This CDR3 contains 15 residues. V was shortened by 3 bases and J by 1 base, with 12 bases between the two germline ends. CDR1 MNHNS and CDR2 SASEGT come from the germline V gene.

This clone showed up just once. The chain carries TRBV7-5 and TRBJ2-7; the D segment call TRBD1 is taken from the table without a DNA check. TRBV7-5 is shown as a pseudogene. This CDR3 comprises 15 residues. The CDR3 reads CARSSKWNRDYEQYF. The CDR3 bases are TGTGCCAGAAGCTCCAAATGGAACAGGGACTACGAGCAGTACTTC.

This chain connects TRBV7-3 to TRBJ2-3; 10 positions agree with TRBD2. Germline V gives CDR1 SGHTA, CDR2 FQGTGA. The CDR3 spans 14 residues. Trimming at V came to 6 bases and at J to 9 bases, leaving 9 bases not matched to a gene. The CDR3 sequence: CASSASGGQGTQYF. For the CDR3, the DNA is TGTGCCAGCAGTGCTAGCGGGGGCCAGGGAACGCAGTATTTT.

V and J are TRBV7-8 and TRBJ1-4, with D possibly matching TRBD1 (5 bases). The CDR3 totals 14 residues. CDR1 is SGHVS and CDR2 is FQNEAQ in the germline V gene. V was trimmed by 1 base and J by 8 bases, leaving 11 bases between them. This chain's CDR3 is CASSLEAGWEKLFF. CDR3 nucleotides: TGTGCCAGCAGCTTAGAGGCAGGGTGGGAAAAACTGTTTTTT.

The rearrangement uses TRBV24-1 and TRBJ2-1; a weak D match, TRBD2 (6 bases). This CDR3 comprises 14 residues. Germline V gives CDR1 KGHDR, CDR2 SFDVKD. Trimming left V 0 bases short and J 9 bases short, with 11 bases between. DNA for the CDR3: TGTGCCACCAGTGATTTGCAGACTAGTGGTGAGCAGTTCTTC. This translates into CATSDLQTSGEQFF.

This clone was observed once. The genes are TRBV11-3 and TRBJ1-5; D uncertain. The CDR3 totals 15 residues. The V gene's germline CDR1 is SGHNT and CDR2 YENEEA. V lost 1 base and J lost 6, with 13 bases in between. The CDR3, as DNA: TGTGCCAGCAGCTTAGGGAGGGTATGGGGTCAGCCCCAGCATTTT. This gives the protein CASSLGRVWGQPQHF.

The CDR3: CASSLEAGDGYTF. The CDR3 DNA reads as TGTGCCAGCAGCTTAGAGGCAGGGGATGGCTACACCTTC. The chain is built from TRBV7-9 and TRBJ1-2; TRBD1 is a possible D gene (6 bases). Trimming pared 1 base from V and 6 bases from J, leaving 9 bases between. CDR3 length: 13 residues. Germline CDR1 is SEHNR and CDR2 is FQNEAQ (reference sequence).